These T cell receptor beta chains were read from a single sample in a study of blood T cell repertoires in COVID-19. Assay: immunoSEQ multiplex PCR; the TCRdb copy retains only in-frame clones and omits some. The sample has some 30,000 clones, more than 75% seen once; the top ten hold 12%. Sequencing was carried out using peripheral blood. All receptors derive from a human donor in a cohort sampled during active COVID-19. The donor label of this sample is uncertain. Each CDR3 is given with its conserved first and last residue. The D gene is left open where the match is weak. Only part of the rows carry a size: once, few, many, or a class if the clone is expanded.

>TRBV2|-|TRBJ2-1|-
CASSYSSYNEQFF
TGTGCCAGCAGCTACAGCTCCTACAATGAGCAGTTCTTC
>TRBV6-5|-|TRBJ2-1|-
CASSLELGYNEQFF
TGTGCCAGCAGCCTAGAATTGGGTTACAATGAGCAGTTCTTC
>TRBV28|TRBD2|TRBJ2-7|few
CASTPTGLANYEQYF
TGTGCCAGCACCCCTACGGGACTAGCTAACTACGAGCAGTACTTC
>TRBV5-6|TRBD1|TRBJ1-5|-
CASSLFDRGQPQHF
TGTGCCAGCAGCTTGTTCGACAGGGGTCAGCCCCAGCATTTT
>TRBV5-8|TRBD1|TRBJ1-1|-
CASSHRDRGRTEAFF
TGTGCCAGCAGCCACCGGGACAGGGGGCGAACTGAAGCTTTCTTT
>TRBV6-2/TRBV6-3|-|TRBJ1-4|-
CASSFHTGKLNEKLFF
TGTGCCAGCAGCTTCCATACAGGGAAACTAAATGAAAAACTGTTTTTT
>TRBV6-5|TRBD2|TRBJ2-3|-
CASSTTSGSVDTQYF
TGTGCCAGCAGTACGACTAGCGGGAGTGTAGATACGCAGTATTTT
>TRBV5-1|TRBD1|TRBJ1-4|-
CASSPNRGQGEKLFF
TGCGCCAGCAGCCCCAACAGGGGGCAGGGTGAAAAACTGTTTTTT
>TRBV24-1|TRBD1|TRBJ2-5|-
CATSDRLAPTGSGETQYF
TGTGCCACCAGTGATAGATTGGCCCCGACAGGGAGCGGTGAGACCCAGTACTTC
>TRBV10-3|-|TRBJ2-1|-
CATAIPGRGYNEQFF
TGTGCCACCGCCATTCCGGGCAGGGGCTACAATGAGCAGTTCTTC
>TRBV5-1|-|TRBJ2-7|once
CASSLAGGSPYEQYF
TGCGCCAGCAGCTTGGCGGGGGGCAGTCCCTACGAGCAGTACTTC
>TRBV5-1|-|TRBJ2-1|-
CASSPGLLRVNEQFF
TGCGCCAGCAGCCCAGGACTTCTTAGGGTAAATGAGCAGTTCTTC
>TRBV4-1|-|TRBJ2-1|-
CASSQEGGNSYNEQFF
TGCGCCAGCAGCCAAGAAGGAGGGAACTCCTACAATGAGCAGTTCTTC
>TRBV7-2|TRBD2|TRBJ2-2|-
CASNQKLAGDTGELFF
TGTGCCAGCAACCAAAAACTAGCGGGAGACACCGGGGAGCTGTTTTTT
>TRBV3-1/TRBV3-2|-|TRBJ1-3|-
CASSQDWGVHTIYF
TGTGCCAGCAGCCAAGACTGGGGGGTTCACACCATATATTTT
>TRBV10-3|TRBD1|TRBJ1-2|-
CAISPGGQDYGYTF
TGTGCCATCAGCCCAGGGGGCCAGGACTATGGCTACACCTTC
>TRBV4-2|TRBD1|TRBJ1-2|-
CASSPPGTGGGYTF
TGTGCCAGCAGCCCGCCCGGGACAGGGGGCGGCTACACCTTC
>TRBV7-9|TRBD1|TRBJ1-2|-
CASSFSGTAQRSNYGYTF
TGTGCCAGCAGTTTTTCCGGGACAGCCCAAAGATCCAACTATGGCTACACCTTC
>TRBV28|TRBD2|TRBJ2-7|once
CASSPLGSGELYEQYF
TGTGCCAGCAGCCCTCTGGGAAGCGGGGAACTCTACGAGCAGTACTTC
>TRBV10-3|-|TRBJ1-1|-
CAIKRAQRANTEAFF
TGTGCCATCAAGAGAGCCCAACGCGCGAACACTGAAGCTTTCTTT
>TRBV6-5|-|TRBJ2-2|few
CASSDSSITGELFF
TGTGCCAGCAGCGACAGTTCGATCACCGGGGAGCTGTTTTTT
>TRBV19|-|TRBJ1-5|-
CASSPGSAGNQPQHF
TGTGCCAGTAGTCCAGGGTCGGCAGGCAATCAGCCCCAGCATTTT
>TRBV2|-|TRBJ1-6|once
CASRATGQPGSPLHF
TGTGCCAGCAGGGCGACGGGACAACCGGGCTCACCCCTCCACTTT
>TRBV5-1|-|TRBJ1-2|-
CASSLVGEGYGYTF
TGCGCCAGCAGCTTGGTCGGGGAGGGCTATGGCTACACCTTC
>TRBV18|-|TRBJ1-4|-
CASSLIQGPNEKLFF
TGTGCCAGCTCACTGATACAGGGTCCTAATGAAAAACTGTTTTTT
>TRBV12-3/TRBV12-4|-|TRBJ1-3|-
CASSLLRRNTIYF
TGTGCCAGCAGTTTATTGAGGAGAAACACCATATATTTT
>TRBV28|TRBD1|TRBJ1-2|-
CASSLPGQGGRYTF
TGTGCCAGCAGTCTACCCGGACAGGGTGGGCGCTACACCTTC
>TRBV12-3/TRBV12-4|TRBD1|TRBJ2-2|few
CASRTTGTGELFF
TGTGCCAGCAGGACGACAGGGACCGGGGAGCTGTTTTTT
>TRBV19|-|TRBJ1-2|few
CASLQANYGYTF
TGTGCCAGTCTGCAGGCGAACTATGGCTACACCTTC
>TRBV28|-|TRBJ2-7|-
CASSTDPGWPYEQYF
TGTGCCAGCAGTACCGACCCCGGGTGGCCCTACGAGCAGTACTTC
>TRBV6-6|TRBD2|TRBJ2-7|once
CASTERESYEQYF
TGTGCCAGCACGGAGCGGGAGAGCTACGAGCAGTACTTC
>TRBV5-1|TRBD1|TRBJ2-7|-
CASSSTGTGAYEQYF
TGCGCCAGCAGCTCAACCGGGACAGGGGCCTACGAGCAGTACTTC
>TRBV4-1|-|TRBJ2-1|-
CASSQDAARNEQFF
TGCGCCAGCAGCCAAGATGCAGCTAGGAATGAGCAGTTCTTC
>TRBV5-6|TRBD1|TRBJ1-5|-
CASSTQGDGWNQPQHF
TGTGCCAGCAGCACCCAGGGGGACGGATGGAATCAGCCCCAGCATTTT
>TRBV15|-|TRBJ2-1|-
CATSRKGGREFF
TGTGCCACCAGCAGAAAGGGGGGGCGAGAGTTCTTC
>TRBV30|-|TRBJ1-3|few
CAWSSYRESRGNTIYF
TGTGCCTGGAGTTCTTACCGGGAGTCAAGAGGAAACACCATATATTTT
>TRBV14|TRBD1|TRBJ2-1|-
CASSQLRDRWFF
TGTGCCAGCAGCCAACTCCGGGACAGATGGTTCTTC
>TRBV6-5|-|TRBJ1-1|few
CASSYSYAENTEAFF
TGTGCCAGCAGTTACTCGTACGCGGAGAACACTGAAGCTTTCTTT
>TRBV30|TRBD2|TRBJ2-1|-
CAWRGLAGGSSYNEQFF
TGTGCCTGGAGGGGTCTAGCGGGAGGGAGCTCCTACAATGAGCAGTTCTTC
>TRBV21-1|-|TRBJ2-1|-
CASSMLGSAATGTRLAGNEQFF
TGTGCCAGCAGCATGCTGGGGAGCGCGGCGACAGGGACAAGACTAGCGGGAAATGAGCAGTTCTTC
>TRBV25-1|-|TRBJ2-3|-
CASSEWRVNTQYF
TGTGCCAGCAGTGAATGGAGGGTTAATACGCAGTATTTT
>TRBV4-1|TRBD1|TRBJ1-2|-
CASSPSDRWYGYTF
TGCGCCAGCAGCCCCTCGGACAGGTGGTATGGCTACACCTTC
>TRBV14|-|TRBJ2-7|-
CASSRASTYEQYF
TGTGCCAGCAGCCGGGCTAGCACCTACGAGCAGTACTTC
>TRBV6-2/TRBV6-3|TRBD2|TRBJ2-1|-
CASSFDSGSWNEQFF
TGTGCCAGCAGTTTCGATAGCGGGAGTTGGAATGAGCAGTTCTTC
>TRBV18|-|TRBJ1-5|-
CASSPGLHQPQHF
TGTGCCAGCTCACCAGGGCTCCATCAGCCCCAGCATTTT
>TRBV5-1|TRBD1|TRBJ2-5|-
CASSSDRGWEETQYF
TGCGCCAGCAGCTCGGACAGGGGGTGGGAGGAGACCCAGTACTTC
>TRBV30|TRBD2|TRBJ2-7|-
CAWRVGSGMLYF
TGTGCCTGGAGGGTGGGTAGCGGGATGCTATACTTC
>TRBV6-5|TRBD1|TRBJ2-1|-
CASKQMEDRDEQFF
TGTGCCAGCAAACAAATGGAGGACAGGGATGAGCAGTTCTTC
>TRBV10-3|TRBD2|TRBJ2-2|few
CAIRAGTGLLAGGPIGELFF
TGTGCCATCAGGGCCGGGACAGGCCTTTTAGCGGGAGGGCCGATCGGGGAGCTGTTTTTT
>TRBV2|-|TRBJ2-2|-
CASNIVISGELFF
TGTGCCAGCAACATTGTTATTTCCGGGGAGCTGTTTTTT
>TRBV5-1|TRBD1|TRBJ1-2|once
CASSGGTGGGYGYTF
TGCGCCAGCAGCGGAGGGACAGGGGGCGGATATGGCTACACCTTC
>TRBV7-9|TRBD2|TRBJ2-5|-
CASSTSLAGGATQYF
TGTGCCAGCAGCACGTCACTAGCGGGAGGGGCGACCCAGTACTTC
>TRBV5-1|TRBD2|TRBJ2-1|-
CASSSPRGILAGENEQFF
TGCGCCAGCAGCTCGCCAAGGGGAATTCTAGCGGGAGAGAATGAGCAGTTCTTC